What follows are 26 T cell receptor beta chains derived from one specimen sequenced in a study of T cell repertoires in cytomegalovirus infection (dated by TCRdb to about 2019). The data were produced on an Illumina HiSeq 1500. TCRdb reprocessing: public reads trimmed at Q25 with fastp, clones called with MiXCR, in-frame beta chains kept. Every entry covers one CDR3 protein and lists the most common genes and DNA from its rows. The sample records roughly 570,000 distinct CDR3 sequences, about 40% of which are singletons. The ten largest make up 48% of the sample. Their antigen targets remain unknown. The sample's treatment or condition, from its label and the paper: in vitro stimulation with specific CMV peptide epitopes to enrich CMV-specific T cells. The sample in question was cultured PBMCs, obtained from culture after CMV antigen stimulation. Receptors were obtained from a human donor in good health (CMV status not recorded). Some clones in this sample may be carry-over from other donors' samples.

There are a few counts of this clonotype. V usage is TRBV7-9 and J usage is TRBJ1-1, with 11 bases lining up with TRBD1. In germline, CDR1 is SEHNR, CDR2 FQNEAQ (reference sequence). V lost 5 bases, J lost 1 base, and 3 bases stayed unmatched. This CDR3 has 15 residues. The CDR3 loop is CASSAGQGENTEAFF. The CDR3 coding sequence is TGTGCCAGCAGCGCGGGACAGGGGGAGAACACTGAAGCTTTCTTT.

This clonotype was picked up one time. The chain recombines TRBV30 with TRBJ1-2; 7 nucleotides line up with TRBD1. Germline CDR1 reads GTSNPN; CDR2 reads SVGIG (reference sequence). CDR3 length: 15 residues. The V and J ends lost 2 bases and 1 base, in that order; junction bases with no gene match: 7. The CDR3 DNA reads TGTGCCTGGAGTAGAGGGGGCGGAAGTAACTATGGCTACACCTTC. Its protein is CAWSRGGGSNYGYTF.

This clonotype was found a few times. V is TRBV4-1 and J is TRBJ2-7; possible D gene TRBD1, 5 bases. V lost 4 bases to trimming and J lost 7 bases, with 14 bases between them. Germline CDR1 reads MGHRA; CDR2 reads YSYEKL. The CDR3 is 13 residues long. The CDR3 spells CASSPYRRGEQYF. CDR3 DNA: TGCGCCAGCAGCCCCTACAGGCGTGGTGAGCAGTACTTC.

A few counts support this clonotype. J is TRBJ1-4 and V is TRBV6-6; D gene ambiguous. V was pared by 0 bases and J by 7 bases, with 15 bases between. CDR1 is MNHNY, CDR2 SVGAGI, per germline (reference sequence). The CDR3 has 16 residues. CDR3 sequence: CASSYSKVLPVEKLFF. The CDR3 nucleotides are TGTGCCAGCAGTTACTCGAAGGTCTTGCCCGTTGAAAAACTGTTTTTT.

This clonotype was seen a few times. The chain carries TRBV19 and TRBJ2-1, with 8 positions matching TRBD1. Germline V gives CDR1 LNHDA, CDR2 SQIVND (reference sequence). The CDR3 totals 16 residues. Trimming at V came to 6 bases and at J to 9 bases, leaving 16 bases not matched to a gene. The CDR3 DNA is TGTGCCAGTAGATCCTCCGCTGCGGCAGGGGGCGGTGAGCAGTTCTTC. Encoded protein: CASRSSAAAGGGEQFF.

This clonotype was observed a few times. The chain links TRBV4-1 to TRBJ2-3, with 8 bases identical to TRBD2. Trimming cost V 0 bases and J 6 bases; bases outside gene matches: 8. This CDR3 contains 16 residues. The germline V gene has CDR1 MGHRA and CDR2 YSYEKL. This CDR3 reads CASSQDRRTSWDTQYF. As DNA, the CDR3 is TGCGCCAGCAGCCAAGATAGAAGGACTAGCTGGGATACGCAGTATTTT.

The rearrangement links TRBV3-1 to TRBJ2-5; perhaps TRBD2 as D (5 bases). Germline V CDR1 and CDR2: LGHDT, YNNKEL (reference sequence). V dropped 4 bases and J dropped 4 bases, with 22 bases sitting between them. The CDR3 sequence is 17 residues long. This CDR3 is CASSPPSGSRAGETQYF. CDR3 DNA sequence: TGTGCCAGCAGCCCACCCTCTGGTTCGCGGGCGGGAGAGACCCAGTACTTC.

This clonotype was recorded many times. The chain links TRBV7-6 to TRBJ1-1; no firm D call. Germline V gene lookup returns CDR1 SGHVS and CDR2 FNYEAQ. Trimming stripped 5 bases from V and 1 base from J, with 11 bases between. The CDR3 covers 14 residues. The CDR3 protein is CASSLGVANTEAFF. CDR3 nucleotides: TGTGCCAGCAGCCTCGGGGTGGCGAACACTGAAGCTTTCTTT.

In its sample, this clonotype was seen a few times. The V call is TRBV10-3, the J call TRBJ2-2; the D is unclear. Germline V gene lookup returns CDR1 ENHRY and CDR2 SYGVKD. The V end lost 8 bases, the J end lost 4 bases, and 5 bases lay between the germline ends. This CDR3 region has 11 residues. This CDR3 reads CAIRGTGELFF. CDR3 DNA sequence: TGTGCCATCCGTGGCACCGGGGAGCTGTTTTTT.

The DNA for the CDR3 is TGCAGTGCTATGGGGGGGGCCGGCGAGACCCAGTACTTC. This gives the protein CSAMGGAGETQYF. The gene calls are TRBV20-1 and TRBJ2-5; perhaps TRBD2 as D (7 bases). CDR1 is DFQATT, CDR2 SNEGSKA, per germline (reference sequence). This CDR3 region has 13 residues. V dropped 4 bases and J dropped 5 bases, with 14 bases sitting between them.

V gene TRBV12-3 or TRBV12-4 combines with J gene TRBJ2-7; no firm D call. The CDR3 loop spans 14 amino acids. V was clipped by 5 bases and J by 3 bases, with 14 bases between them. The CDR3 sequence: CASSRRLVDYEQYF. The CDR3 region has the DNA TGTGCCAGCAGTCGTCGACTGGTAGACTACGAGCAGTACTTC.

The J gene is TRBJ2-5, the V gene TRBV4-3; no definite D call. The CDR3 is made up of 14 amino acids. Trimming took 0 bases from V and 5 from J, leaving 10 bases between them. Germline assignment: CDR1 LGHNA and CDR2 YSLEER. CDR3 sequence (DNA): TGCGCCAGCAGCCAAGATTTGCTGAGGGAGACCCAGTACTTC. It yields the protein CASSQDLLRETQYF.

The J gene is TRBJ2-1, the V gene TRBV6-2 or TRBV6-3, with 7 bases fitting TRBD1. V shed 5 bases, J shed 9 bases, and the junction held 4 bases outside the gene matches. The CDR3 has 12 amino acids. Looked up from germline, CDR1 is MNHEY and CDR2 is SVGEGT. The CDR3 is CASSPGTVEQFF. The CDR3 DNA reads TGTGCCAGCAGTCCCGGGACAGTTGAGCAGTTCTTC.

The chain uses TRBV20-1 and TRBJ2-3; D uncertain. The length of the CDR3 is 14 residues. The V end was cut by 5 bases, the J end by 4 bases, with 16 bases between. CDR1 and CDR2 from the germline V gene are DFQATT and SNEGSKA (reference sequence). CDR3 in amino acids: CSALDPARADTQYF. CDR3 sequence (DNA): TGCAGTGCTCTAGACCCGGCTCGCGCAGATACGCAGTATTTT.

The chain combines TRBV15 with TRBJ1-2; no definite D call. This CDR3 contains 16 residues. From germline, CDR1 is LNHNV and CDR2 YYDKDF (reference sequence). Trimming removed 1 base from V and 3 bases from J, with 15 bases in between. The CDR3 reads CATSRAGAGRDYGYTF. The CDR3 nucleotides are TGTGCCACCAGCAGAGCCGGCGCGGGTCGGGACTATGGCTACACCTTC.

The V call is TRBV6-1, the J call TRBJ1-5; D unclear. V was trimmed by 6 bases and J by 0 bases, leaving 9 bases between them. The CDR3 extends over 14 amino acids. Germline-derived CDR1 and CDR2 are MNHNS and SASEGT. The CDR3 protein is CASSLDGSNQPQHF. As DNA, the CDR3 is TGTGCCAGCAGCCTCGACGGTAGCAATCAGCCCCAGCATTTT.

The rearrangement uses TRBV7-2 and TRBJ1-4; the match to TRBD1 covers 8 bases. The CDR3 consists of 15 residues. CDR1 SGHTA and CDR2 FQGNSA come from the germline V gene. After removal of 4 bases from V and 13 bases from J, the junction contained 14 bases not matched to a gene. CDR3 nucleotides: TGTGCCAGCAGCTCGAGGGGGACAGGCGATGGGGGACTGTTTTTT. Amino acid sequence: CASSSRGTGDGGLFF.

The chain has TRBV4-1 and TRBJ2-4; D is unresolved. The V gene lost 1 base and the J gene lost 0 bases, with 13 bases spanning the gap. Per the germline V gene, CDR1 is MGHRA and CDR2 is YSYEKL. CDR3 length: 17 amino acids. The CDR3 nucleotides read TGCGCCAGCAGCCAAGGCGTGCAGCAGCTAGCCAAAAACATTCAGTACTTC. As protein: CASSQGVQQLAKNIQYF.

The rearrangement links TRBV7-2 to TRBJ2-1; D uncertain. Trimming shortened V by 7 bases and J by 0 bases, and 13 bases separated the two germline ends. The CDR3 runs to 15 residues. Per the germline V gene, CDR1 is SGHTA and CDR2 is FQGNSA. The CDR3 DNA reads as TGTGCCAGCACCTTTGCCTGGAGCTCCTACAATGAGCAGTTCTTC. Its protein is CASTFAWSSYNEQFF. Together with reference TRBV7-2 and TRBJ2-1, the CDR3 gives the full variable domain: GAGVSQSPSNKVTEKGKDVELRCDPISGHTALYWYRQSLGQGLEFLIYFQGNSAPDKSGLPSDRFSAERTGGSVSTLTIQRTQQEDSAVYLCASTFAWSSYNEQFFGPGTRLTVL.

In this sample, this clonotype turned up once. V gene TRBV12-3 or TRBV12-4 combines with J gene TRBJ1-5; possibly TRBD1 for D (5 bases). This CDR3 contains 12 residues. Trimming removed 8 bases at V and 5 bases at J, with 10 bases between. The CDR3 here is CASGAGYQPQHF. CDR3 coding DNA: TGTGCCAGCGGGGCGGGGTATCAGCCCCAGCATTTT.

The V and J genes are TRBV7-6 and TRBJ1-3, with D perhaps matching TRBD1 (5 bases). CDR1 and CDR2 (germline): SGHVS, FNYEAQ. The CDR3 contains 15 residues. V lost 6 bases, J lost 3 bases, and 15 bases lay in between. The CDR3 loop is CASSSRVFFGNTIYF. The CDR3 DNA reads TGTGCCAGCAGTTCCAGGGTTTTCTTTGGAAACACCATATATTTT.

The chain combines TRBV6-2 or TRBV6-3 with TRBJ2-7; TRBD2 matches at 8 bases. With V trimmed by 7 bases and J by 2 bases, 10 bases remained unmatched. The CDR3 has 15 residues. Germline CDR1 reads MNHEY; CDR2 reads SVGEGT. In DNA, the CDR3 is TGTGCCAGCACCCAAAGGGGACTAGTACCCTACGAGCAGTACTTC. Encoded protein: CASTQRGLVPYEQYF.

This clonotype appeared a few times. V and J are TRBV10-3 and TRBJ1-1; TRBD1 agrees at 7 bases. The CDR3 is 16 amino acids. Trimming took 1 base from V and 5 from J; bases not matched to a gene: 10. Germline V gene data show CDR1 as ENHRY and CDR2 as SYGVKD. The CDR3 spells CAISEFKDRVGTEAFF. DNA for the CDR3: TGTGCCATCAGTGAGTTTAAAGACAGGGTTGGAACTGAAGCTTTCTTT.

The V gene is TRBV27, the J gene TRBJ2-1; D gene unclear. There are 14 residues in the CDR3. CDR1 and CDR2 from the germline V gene are MNHEY and SMNVEV (reference sequence). Trimming removed 5 bases from V and 7 bases from J, with 15 bases in between. CDR3 sequence (DNA): TGTGCCAGCAGTCCGGACGCTAACGAAAATGAGCAGTTCTTC. Its translation: CASSPDANENEQFF.

V usage is TRBV7-9 and J usage is TRBJ2-1; D tentatively fits TRBD1 or TRBD2 (5 bases each). Germline V gives CDR1 SEHNR, CDR2 FQNEAQ (reference sequence). V was shortened by 4 bases and J by 5 bases, with 9 bases between the two germline ends. CDR3 size: 13 residues. CDR3 sequence: CASSSLGDNEQFF. The CDR3 DNA reads TGTGCCAGCAGCTCATTGGGGGACAATGAGCAGTTCTTC.

This clonotype was counted a few times. The chain recombines TRBV7-2 with TRBJ2-3; tentative D call: TRBD1 (5 bases). Trimming left V 5 bases short and J 8 bases short, with 8 bases between. The CDR3 consists of 11 residues. The V gene's germline CDR1 is SGHTA and CDR2 FQGNSA. The CDR3 sequence is CASSRQGTQYF. The DNA of the CDR3 is TGTGCCAGCAGCCGCCAGGGTACGCAGTATTTT.